The present T cell receptor beta chain was sequenced within a study of blood T cells in healthy people across ages. General observations from the study: The unknown donor CMV status may have confounded expanded clonotype changes. Long-lived and aged donors differed, with more naive CD4+ cells and higher diversity in the long-lived.

A second PCR, run for about 7 to 12 cycles, used a sample-barcoded 5' primer plus a J-beta primer mix. A single record per CDR3 protein comes from TCRdb applying MiXCR to the 5' RACE reads. The data contain about 840,000 distinct CDR3 sequences, almost 30% of them seen just once; the ten biggest clones take up 9.5% to 13%. This clonotype was recorded a few times. The target antigen is unknown. The CDR3 loop spans 12 amino acids. Trimming shortened V by 7 bases and J by 4 bases, and 13 bases separated the two germline ends. Germline CDR1 SQVTM, CDR2 ANQGSEA. In addition, the sample was reused for a study of T cells of mothers and their children. From that second work: Per child, around 3 million TCR beta CDR3 reads were obtained, against over 9.5 million per mother.

The sample comprised blood. The sequence derives from a woman aged 40 to 50 in good health. The chain combines TRBV29-1 with TRBJ1-1; D is undetermined. This chain's CDR3 is CSALDAGTEAFF. Written as DNA, the CDR3 is TGCAGCGCCTTGGACGCGGGCACTGAAGCTTTCTTT.